The 32 T cell receptor beta chains reported below all come from one sample, sequenced in a study of shared clonotypes between healthy human individuals. TCRdb's copy holds only in-frame clones and misses some; the assay was immunoSEQ multiplex PCR. Of 2 million or so clones detected, 85% to 95% appear once; the ten largest clones hold 0.1% to 0.15%. The sequenced material came from naive CD4+ T cells sorted from blood. Specified subset: CD45RA+ positively selected. Receptors were obtained from a man aged 18 to 35 in good health.

V is TRBV7-2 and J is TRBJ2-1, with D unclear. The CDR3 runs 12 residues. The V end was cut by 1 base, the J end by 6 bases, with 4 bases between. Germline V gene data show CDR1 as SGHTA and CDR2 as FQGNSA. CDR3 sequence reads: CASSLVTNEQFF. DNA for the CDR3: TGTGCCAGCAGCTTAGTTACCAATGAGCAGTTCTTC.

This clone showed up just once. The chain joins TRBV19 to TRBJ2-3; D gene ambiguous. The V gene's germline CDR1 is LNHDA and CDR2 SQIVND (reference sequence). The length of the CDR3 is 14 residues. V lost 3 bases and J 6 bases, leaving 13 bases between the germline ends. CDR3: CASSMGSLGDTQYF. The CDR3 nucleotides are TGTGCCAGTAGTATGGGCAGTCTGGGGGATACGCAGTATTTT.

The chain joins TRBV25-1 to TRBJ2-7, with TRBD1 matching over 8 bases. Looked up from germline, CDR1 is MGHDK and CDR2 is SYGVNS. V lost 4 bases to trimming and J lost 4 bases; unmatched junction nucleotides: 6. This CDR3 has 14 amino acids. CDR3 bases: TGTGCCAGCAGTGCTGGGACAGGCCATTACGAGCAGTACTTC. Encoded protein: CASSAGTGHYEQYF.

This chain uses TRBV19 with TRBJ2-7; 9 nucleotides line up with TRBD2. The CDR3 has 18 residues. The V segment lost 5 bases and the J segment 3 bases; nucleotides outside the gene matches: 17. Germline V CDR1 and CDR2: LNHDA, SQIVND (reference sequence). As DNA, the CDR3 is TGTGCCAGTAGTTCTAGACCGGGGCTAGCGGGATCTCTCTACGAGCAGTACTTC. Its translation: CASSSRPGLAGSLYEQYF.

The genes are TRBV11-2 and TRBJ2-5; D not resolved. Trimming took 4 bases from V and 4 from J, leaving 7 bases between them. The CDR3 is 12 amino acids. Germline loops: CDR1 SGHAT, CDR2 FQNNGV. This CDR3 reads CASSSRTETQYF. CDR3 sequence (DNA): TGTGCCAGCAGCTCCCGGACAGAGACCCAGTACTTC.

The V and J genes are TRBV5-1 and TRBJ2-3; D gene ambiguous. The ends were cut back, 2 bases at V and 1 base at J, with 11 bases in the middle. The germline CDR1 and CDR2 sequences are SGHRS and YFSETQ. This CDR3 is built from 15 residues. CDR3 DNA: TGCGCCAGCAGCTTTCGAGACGGAGGCACAGATACGCAGTATTTT. Translation gives CASSFRDGGTDTQYF.

This clone was detected only once. With a much larger clone just one base away, this may be a read error. This sequence joins TRBV7-2 and TRBJ2-2, with 9 bases matching TRBD2. CDR1 and CDR2 (germline): SGHTA, FQGNSA. The CDR3 has 15 amino acids. The CDR3, as DNA: TGTGCCAGCAGCCCTTCTTTAGCGGGAGCGGGGGAGCCGTTTTTT. Translated: CASSPSLAGAGEPFF.

J is TRBJ1-1 and V is TRBV6-5; 12 bases fit TRBD1. Per germline, CDR1 MNHEY and CDR2 SVGAGI. V lost 8 bases and J lost 1; bases outside the gene matches: 5. This CDR3 has 15 amino acids. In DNA form, the CDR3 reads TGTGCCAGCCGGGACAGGGGGCAGGGGAACACTGAAGCTTTCTTT. Amino acid sequence: CASRDRGQGNTEAFF.

The chain links TRBV6-1 to TRBJ2-1; tentative D call: TRBD2 (6 bases). The V end lost 1 base, the J end lost 2 bases, and 9 bases lay between the germline ends. Germline V CDR1 and CDR2: MNHNS, SASEGT. This CDR3 has 15 residues. In DNA form, the CDR3 reads TGTGCCAGCAGTGAAGGGGGACTGCCCTACAATGAGCAGTTCTTC. Protein: CASSEGGLPYNEQFF.

Regarding this clone: The junction does not match germline at one end; this may be a read error. This chain connects TRBV7-7 to TRBJ2-5, with D possibly TRBD2 on 5 matching bases. CDR3 size: 13 residues. CDR1 is SSHAT and CDR2 is FNYEAQ in the germline V gene (reference sequence). This chain's CDR3 is CASSSFLAETQYF. Written as DNA, the CDR3 is TGTGCTAGCAGTTCCTTCCTAGCAGAGACCCAGTACTTC.

The chain joins TRBV7-6 to TRBJ2-7, with 9 bases lining up with TRBD1. From germline, CDR1 is SGHVS and CDR2 FNYEAQ. The length of the CDR3 is 14 residues. Trimming took 5 bases from V and 3 from J; bases not matched to a gene: 5. CDR3 DNA sequence: TGTGCCAGCAGCCGCTCGGGACAGGGCTACGAGCAGTACTTC. Protein sequence: CASSRSGQGYEQYF.

The gene calls are TRBV9 and TRBJ2-1; D is unclear. V gave up 4 bases and J gave up 0 bases, with 11 bases separating them. Germline V lookup: CDR1 SGDLS, CDR2 YYNGEE. CDR3 length equals 15 residues. CDR3 protein: CASSLDQNSYNEQFF. In DNA form, the CDR3 reads TGTGCCAGCAGCCTGGACCAAAACTCCTACAATGAGCAGTTCTTC. The entire variable domain, with the rest obtained from reference TRBV9 and TRBJ2-1, is as follows: DSGVTQTPKHLITATGQRVTLRCSPRSGDLSVYWYQQSLDQGLQFLIQYYNGEERAKGNILERFSAQQFPDLHSELNLSSLELGDSALYFCASSLDQNSYNEQFFGPGTRLTVL.

The chain is built from TRBV7-9 and TRBJ1-2, with D possibly matching TRBD1 (5 bases). Trimming stripped 5 bases from V and 2 bases from J, with 9 bases between. Germline V lookup: CDR1 SEHNR, CDR2 FQNEAQ (reference sequence). The CDR3 is made up of 13 amino acids. The CDR3 sequence: CASSMGGNYGYTF. The CDR3 DNA reads TGTGCCAGCAGCATGGGGGGGAACTATGGCTACACCTTC.

The rearrangement uses TRBV25-1 and TRBJ2-7; 8 bases fit TRBD1. The germline V gene has CDR1 MGHDK and CDR2 SYGVNS. V shed 6 bases and J 7 bases; nucleotides not matched to a gene: 8. The CDR3 is 13 amino acids. The CDR3 DNA reads as TGTGCCAGCAGCCGGACAGGGTCGAGAGAGCAGTACTTC. It encodes CASSRTGSREQYF.

The sample holds many counts of this clone. For the CDR3, the DNA is TGTGCCAGCAGCTTCCCCCACAGCGGGGGGATCGGTGAGCAGTTCTTC. Protein product: CASSFPHSGGIGEQFF. This chain links TRBV5-4 with TRBJ2-1; 9 bases are a match to TRBD2. J lost 9 bases, V lost 2 bases, and 12 bases had no gene match. Germline assignment: CDR1 SGHNT and CDR2 YYREEE (reference sequence). The CDR3 is made up of 16 amino acids.

This clone showed up many times. CDR3 sequence (DNA): TGTGCCATCAGTGACCGGCCAAGGGGAAATTCACCCCTCCACTTT. This sequence encodes CAISDRPRGNSPLHF. The chain has TRBV10-3 and TRBJ1-6, with D tentatively TRBD1 (5 bases). Germline CDR1 is ENHRY and CDR2 is SYGVKD. Trimming removed 3 bases from V and 7 bases from J, with 13 bases in between. The length of the CDR3 is 15 residues.

The CDR3 is CASSLEQGSEAFF. The CDR3 nucleotides read TGCGCCAGCAGCTTGGAACAGGGGAGTGAAGCTTTCTTT. This rearrangement joins TRBV5-1 to TRBJ1-1, with 7 bases that match TRBD1. Per the germline V gene, CDR1 is SGHRS and CDR2 is YFSETQ. V gave up 0 bases and J gave up 7 bases; unmatched junction bases: 3. The CDR3 loop spans 13 amino acids.

The chain couples TRBV7-2 to TRBJ1-6, with TRBD1 matching over 7 bases. Germline trimming cut 5 bases from V and 7 bases from J; bases unmatched to any gene: 5. Germline V lookup: CDR1 SGHTA, CDR2 FQGNSA. The CDR3 length is 14 residues. The chain's CDR3 is CASSLGTANSPLHF. The CDR3 coding sequence is TGTGCCAGCAGCCTAGGGACAGCGAATTCACCCCTCCACTTT. The full variable domain, completed using reference TRBV7-2 and TRBJ1-6, is GAGVSQSPSNKVTEKGKDVELRCDPISGHTALYWYRQSLGQGLEFLIYFQGNSAPDKSGLPSDRFSAERTGGSVSTLTIQRTQQEDSAVYLCASSLGTANSPLHFGNGTRLTVT.

The rearrangement links TRBV6-1 to TRBJ2-5; D gene unclear. The CDR3 consists of 13 residues. Trimming took 5 bases from V and 3 from J, leaving 10 bases between them. Germline CDR1 and CDR2: MNHNS and SASEGT. The CDR3 is CASSPGQKETQYF. In DNA, the CDR3 is TGTGCCAGCAGTCCGGGTCAGAAAGAGACCCAGTACTTC.

A word on this clone: Distinct nucleotide sequences in the sample also encode this CDR3. J is TRBJ1-3 and V is TRBV2; D is undetermined. Trimming removed 6 bases at V and 4 bases at J, with 4 bases between. The V gene's germline CDR1 is SNHLY and CDR2 FYNNEI. CDR3 length equals 11 residues. The CDR3 reads CASRGGNTIYF. The CDR3 DNA reads as TGTGCCAGCAGGGGCGGAAACACCATATATTTT.

V usage is TRBV6-5 and J usage is TRBJ1-3, with D unresolved. The CDR3 runs 15 residues. Germline CDR1 MNHEY, CDR2 SVGAGI. V shed 4 bases and J shed 0 bases, with 10 bases lying between them. The DNA of the CDR3 is TGTGCCAGCAGTTCCGGACTGAACTCTGGAAACACCATATATTTT. Protein product: CASSSGLNSGNTIYF.

V usage is TRBV18 and J usage is TRBJ2-5, with TRBD2 as a possible D gene (6 bases). CDR3 size: 13 residues. Per germline, CDR1 KGHSH and CDR2 LQKENI. V was clipped by 3 bases and J by 6 bases, with 11 bases between them. CDR3 DNA: TGTGCCAGCTCACCGGTGGGAGGACAGACCCAGTACTTC. It is translated as CASSPVGGQTQYF. The full variable domain, completed using reference TRBV18 and TRBJ2-5, is NAGVMQNPRHLVRRRGQEARLRCSPMKGHSHVYWYRQLPEEGLKFMVYLQKENIIDESGMPKERFSAEFPKEGPSILRIQQVVRGDSAAYFCASSPVGGQTQYFGPGTRLLVL.

V is TRBV30 and J is TRBJ2-6; D unclear. Germline CDR1 GTSNPN, CDR2 SVGIG (reference sequence). The CDR3 length is 15 residues. V was shortened by 2 bases and J by 3 bases, with 11 bases between the two germline ends. The CDR3 protein is CAWSQSRIGANVLTF. CDR3 in DNA: TGTGCCTGGAGTCAAAGTCGGATTGGGGCCAACGTCCTGACTTTC.

The rearrangement uses TRBV2 and TRBJ2-7, with a tentative D call TRBD2 (6 bases). This CDR3 has 16 amino acids. V lost 6 bases and J 3 bases, leaving 21 bases between the germline ends. CDR1 is SNHLY and CDR2 is FYNNEI in the germline V gene. The CDR3 loop is CASRENRGVYSYEQYF. Here the CDR3 DNA reads TGTGCCAGCAGAGAAAACCGCGGGGTGTACAGCTACGAGCAGTACTTC.

In its sample, this clone was seen once. V is TRBV7-3 and J is TRBJ2-1, with 9 bases identical to TRBD1. The CDR3 loop spans 15 amino acids. The junction had 9 bases not matched to a gene; V was cut back by 3 bases and J by 9 bases. Germline V gives CDR1 SGHTA, CDR2 FQGTGA. The CDR3 DNA follows: TGTGCCAGCAGCTTCGCGGGACAGGGAGGAGGTGAGCAGTTCTTC. This translates into CASSFAGQGGGEQFF.

There are a few counts of this clone. Other DNA sequences in this specimen translate into the identical CDR3. The J gene is TRBJ2-7, the V gene TRBV10-3, with 7 positions matching TRBD2. With V trimmed by 0 bases and J by 0 bases, 2 bases remained unmatched. Germline V gene sequence: CDR1 ENHRY, CDR2 SYGVKD. CDR3 size: 15 residues. The CDR3 loop is CAISESGGSSYEQYF. The CDR3 nucleotides are TGTGCCATCAGTGAGTCGGGCGGGAGCTCCTACGAGCAGTACTTC.

The CDR3 bases are TGTGCCAGCAGCTTCCGGGACGGTAATGAAAAACTGTTTTTT. Amino acid sequence: CASSFRDGNEKLFF. This chain links TRBV5-4 with TRBJ1-4; maybe TRBD1 (5 bases). There are 14 residues in the CDR3. Germline loops: CDR1 SGHNT, CDR2 YYREEE (reference sequence). Between the trimmed V and J ends, which lost 2 bases and 4 bases, there was a span of 9 bases.

The chain links TRBV5-1 to TRBJ2-6; D unresolved. Germline V CDR1 and CDR2: SGHRS, YFSETQ. The CDR3 covers 15 residues. The V end lost 1 base, the J end lost 0 bases, and 5 bases lay between the germline ends. The CDR3 nucleotides read TGCGCCAGCAGCTTGATCCACTCTGGGGCCAACGTCCTGACTTTC. This translates into CASSLIHSGANVLTF. Full variable domain (outside the CDR3, taken from reference TRBV5-1 and TRBJ2-6): KAGVTQTPRYLIKTRGQQVTLSCSPISGHRSVSWYQQTPGQGLQFLFEYFSETQRNKGNFPGRFSGRQFSNSRSEMNVSTLELGDSALYLCASSLIHSGANVLTFGAGSRLTVL.

This sequence joins TRBV28 and TRBJ1-1; tentative D call: TRBD1 (6 bases). V lost 7 bases and J 0 bases, leaving 12 bases between the germline ends. The CDR3 loop spans 14 amino acids. Germline V CDR1 and CDR2: MDHEN, SYDVKM. CDR3: CASTLGQMNTEAFF. CDR3 bases: TGTGCCAGCACCCTTGGACAGATGAACACTGAAGCTTTCTTT.

The chain couples TRBV6-5 to TRBJ2-1; D gene ambiguous. Trimming shortened V by 4 bases and J by 12 bases, and 16 bases separated the two germline ends. Germline assignment: CDR1 MNHEY and CDR2 SVGAGI. The CDR3 contains 13 residues. The CDR3 DNA reads as TGTGCCAGCAGTTCCCCCGTTACAATGCGGCAGTTCTTC. Translating gives CASSSPVTMRQFF.

The chain uses TRBV10-3 and TRBJ2-2; 11 bases map to TRBD1. The germline CDR1 and CDR2 sequences are ENHRY and SYGVKD. This CDR3 has 15 amino acids. The V gene end was trimmed by 6 bases and the J gene end by 7 bases; junction bases not matched to a gene: 7. This CDR3 reads CAISWTGGAGGELFF. In nucleotides, the CDR3 is TGTGCCATCAGCTGGACAGGGGGCGCGGGCGGGGAGCTGTTTTTT.

CDR3 sequence (DNA): TGTGCCAGCAGCTTACCCAAGGGACTAGCGGGGTTCCGCACAGATACGCAGTATTTT. This codes for CASSLPKGLAGFRTDTQYF. The V call is TRBV7-2, the J call TRBJ2-3, with 13 bases aligning to TRBD2. V trimming: 2 bases; J trimming: 1 base; junction bases outside the gene matches: 9. The CDR3 runs to 19 residues. Germline assignment: CDR1 SGHTA and CDR2 FQGNSA.